A single TCR beta chain is shown here with its context. What it binds is not known. This specimen comes from a study of OX40 agonist ivuxolimab in advanced cancers. The overall study: A history of anti-PD-1, anti-PD-L1 or anti-CTLA-4 therapy was acceptable, and approximately 39% had some.

This table comes from immunoSEQ multiplex PCR, and its TCRdb copy is limited to in-frame clones, with some not included. The sample includes about 91,000 clones, around 88% of them seen just once. The CDR3 covers 17 residues. Per the germline V gene, CDR1 is SGHRS and CDR2 is YFSETQ. V shed 0 bases and J shed 4 bases, with 19 bases lying between them. Study findings and constraints: The CD4+ and CD8+ T cells in the blood had expanded clonally by week 6 at 0.1 to 3.0 mg/kg. Certain nonresponding patients likewise had low normalized T-cell clonal expansion.

Excluded were patients having autoimmune disease history or systemic immunosuppression. The source was CD4+ or CD8+ T cells sorted from blood, collected in a trial of the OX40 agonist ivuxolimab. This receptor was taken from an adult with an advanced solid tumor such as melanoma, head and neck, liver or kidney cancer. The V call is TRBV5-1, the J call TRBJ2-5; a weak D match, TRBD1 (7 bases). CDR3 bases: TGCGCCAGCAGCTTGGGGAATTTACAGGGGCGGGGAGAGACCCAGTACTTC. It codes for CASSLGNLQGRGETQYF.